Below, 25 T cell receptor beta chains from the same sample are listed, as sequenced in a study of blood T cell repertoires in COVID-19. Produced via immunoSEQ multiplex PCR; TCRdb's table is partial and in-frame only. The sample shows some 220,000 clones, roughly 80% of them seen only once. Specimen: peripheral blood. Receptors were obtained from an older woman with acute or convalescent COVID-19.

The chain has TRBV7-2 and TRBJ1-1; D not resolved. Trimming cost V 4 bases and J 8 bases, with 20 bases left between them. Per germline, CDR1 SGHTA and CDR2 FQGNSA. This CDR3 spans 15 amino acids. The CDR3 region is CASSSLVSPGTEAFF. In DNA form, the CDR3 reads TGTGCCAGCAGCTCCCTGGTATCTCCTGGCACAGAAGCTTTCTTT.

The chain has TRBV5-1 and TRBJ2-3, with 9 bases lining up with TRBD1. After removal of 0 bases from V and 3 bases from J, the junction contained 5 bases not matched to a gene. The CDR3 totals 16 residues. The germline CDR1 and CDR2 sequences are SGHRS and YFSETQ. The DNA of the CDR3 is TGCGCCAGCAGCTTGGGATCGACAGGGGGTACAGATACGCAGTATTTT. Encoded protein: CASSLGSTGGTDTQYF. Full variable domain (rest looked up from reference TRBV5-1 and TRBJ2-3): KAGVTQTPRYLIKTRGQQVTLSCSPISGHRSVSWYQQTPGQGLQFLFEYFSETQRNKGNFPGRFSGRQFSNSRSEMNVSTLELGDSALYLCASSLGSTGGTDTQYFGPGTRLTVL.

This chain connects TRBV19 to TRBJ1-5; 8 bases are a match to TRBD1. Germline lookup yields CDR1 LNHDA and CDR2 SQIVND (reference sequence). V trimming: 5 bases; J trimming: 4 bases; junction bases outside the gene matches: 7. CDR3 size: 15 residues. CDR3 sequence: CASSAAGTGNQPQHF. Here the CDR3 DNA reads TGTGCCAGTAGTGCCGCCGGGACAGGTAATCAGCCCCAGCATTTT.

V gene TRBV6-5 combines with J gene TRBJ1-5, with 7 bases aligning to TRBD1. The CDR3 loop spans 14 amino acids. Per the germline V gene, CDR1 is MNHEY and CDR2 is SVGAGI. The J segment lost 7 bases and the V segment lost 7 bases, leaving 10 bases of the junction unmatched. CDR3 residues: CASTGGQGGQPQHF. For the CDR3, the DNA is TGTGCCAGCACAGGCGGCCAGGGGGGACAGCCCCAGCATTTT.

The V and J genes are TRBV4-1 and TRBJ2-1; 11 bases align to TRBD2. The CDR3 consists of 19 residues. V lost 0 bases to trimming and J lost 0 bases; unmatched junction nucleotides: 7. From germline, CDR1 is MGHRA and CDR2 YSYEKL. CDR3 residues: CASSQDWLAGGRSYNEQFF. The CDR3 coding sequence is TGCGCCAGCAGCCAAGATTGGCTAGCGGGGGGTCGCTCCTACAATGAGCAGTTCTTC.

V usage is TRBV10-3 and J usage is TRBJ1-2; 11 nucleotides match TRBD1. Germline trimming cut 0 bases from V and 5 bases from J; bases unmatched to any gene: 2. Germline V gives CDR1 ENHRY, CDR2 SYGVKD. This CDR3 spans 15 amino acids. The CDR3 DNA sequence: TGTGCCATCAGTGAGTCCGGACAGGGGGCGTATGGCTACACCTTC. It specifies CAISESGQGAYGYTF.

The V gene is TRBV12-5, the J gene TRBJ1-5; D possibly corresponds to TRBD1 (6 bases). The germline gives CDR1 LGHNT, CDR2 FRNRAP. Between the trimmed V and J ends, which lost 0 bases and 6 bases, there was a span of 12 bases. The CDR3 sequence is 15 residues long. The CDR3 region is CASGLVGGAGQPQHF. The CDR3 DNA follows: TGTGCTAGTGGTTTGGTGGGGGGGGCGGGTCAGCCCCAGCATTTT. Complete variable domain (other parts from reference TRBV12-5 and TRBJ1-5): DARVTQTPRHKVTEMGQEVTMRCQPILGHNTVFWYRQTMMQGLELLAYFRNRAPLDDSGMPKDRFSAEMPDATLATLKIQPSEPRDSAVYFCASGLVGGAGQPQHFGDGTRLSIL.

V gene TRBV27 combines with J gene TRBJ2-1, with D possibly TRBD2 on 6 matching bases. Germline-derived CDR1 and CDR2 are MNHEY and SMNVEV (reference sequence). The CDR3 runs 19 residues. V lost 5 bases, J lost 6 bases, and 29 bases lay in between. The CDR3 protein is CASSPTSDFWRGIPNEQFF. The DNA for the CDR3 is TGTGCCAGCAGTCCGACATCGGACTTCTGGCGGGGCATTCCCAATGAGCAGTTCTTC.

This clone showed up just a few times. The chain uses TRBV30 and TRBJ2-5, with a weak D call TRBD2 (5 bases). Germline values: CDR1 GTSNPN, CDR2 SVGIG (reference sequence). The CDR3 runs to 14 residues. V lost 2 bases and J 2 bases, leaving 12 bases between the germline ends. This CDR3 is CAWSRESAQETQYF. The CDR3 DNA follows: TGTGCCTGGAGTCGGGAATCAGCACAAGAGACCCAGTACTTC.

J is TRBJ2-7 and V is TRBV2, with 9 bases fitting TRBD1. CDR1 is SNHLY, CDR2 FYNNEI, per germline. CDR3 size: 15 residues. J was trimmed by 2 bases and V by 6 bases; bases with no gene match: 8. CDR3 coding DNA: TGTGCCAGCAGGGAAACAGGGGGCGTCACCTACGAGCAGTACTTC. The encoded protein is CASRETGGVTYEQYF.

In DNA, the CDR3 is TGTGCCAGCAGTTTATTTTTCGGACAGGGGTTCGGGGAGCTGTTTTTT. This codes for CASSLFFGQGFGELFF. The chain recombines TRBV27 with TRBJ2-2; 9 positions match TRBD1. The CDR3 contains 16 residues. The germline V gene has CDR1 MNHEY and CDR2 SMNVEV (reference sequence). Losses at the gene ends were 1 base for V and 7 bases for J; bases not matched to a gene: 7.

The chain joins TRBV5-1 to TRBJ1-2; TRBD1 is a possible D gene (5 bases). Germline assignment: CDR1 SGHRS and CDR2 YFSETQ. The V gene lost 3 bases and the J gene lost 8 bases, with 20 bases spanning the gap. The CDR3 covers 15 residues. CDR3 loop: CASSSQGMAIGGYTF. The CDR3 DNA sequence: TGCGCCAGCAGCTCGCAGGGCATGGCAATTGGCGGCTACACCTTC.

This chain uses TRBV7-9 with TRBJ2-3; weak D call: TRBD2 (5 bases). V was cut by 3 bases and J by 0 bases, with 10 bases left in between. This CDR3 comprises 15 residues. Germline V CDR1 and CDR2: SEHNR, FQNEAQ (reference sequence). This CDR3 reads CASSFRTGSTDTQYF. The CDR3 nucleotides read TGTGCCAGCAGCTTCCGGACTGGGAGCACAGATACGCAGTATTTT. The entire variable domain, with the rest obtained from reference TRBV7-9 and TRBJ2-3, is as follows: DTGVSQNPRHKITKRGQNVTFRCDPISEHNRLYWYRQTLGQGPEFLTYFQNEAQLEKSRLLSDRFSAERPKGSFSTLEIQRTEQGDSAMYLCASSFRTGSTDTQYFGPGTRLTVL.

The rearrangement joins TRBV7-6 to TRBJ2-5, with 11 bases aligning to TRBD2. The length of the CDR3 is 15 residues. Germline trimming cut 4 bases from V and 4 bases from J; bases unmatched to any gene: 5. Germline lookup yields CDR1 SGHVS and CDR2 FNYEAQ. The CDR3 spells CASSSLAGGVETQYF. In DNA, the CDR3 is TGTGCCAGCAGCTCCCTAGCGGGGGGAGTAGAGACCCAGTACTTC.

The chain couples TRBV7-2 to TRBJ2-7, with 9 nucleotides matching TRBD1. Germline values: CDR1 SGHTA, CDR2 FQGNSA. Trimming cost V 5 bases and J 3 bases; bases outside gene matches: 5. CDR3 length: 14 residues. The CDR3 loop is CASSPRTGDYEQYF. The CDR3, as DNA: TGTGCCAGCAGCCCGCGGACAGGGGACTACGAGCAGTACTTC.

The DNA of the CDR3 is TGTGCCAGCAGCAACCGGGACAGGGGGTCCTACGAGCAGTACTTC. Its translation is CASSNRDRGSYEQYF. The V gene is TRBV21-1, the J gene TRBJ2-7; TRBD1, as called in the table, went unchecked against the DNA. TRBV21-1 represents a pseudogene. The CDR3 runs to 15 residues.

The rearrangement links TRBV9 to TRBJ1-2; 8 bases are shared with TRBD1. J was trimmed by 13 bases and V by 0 bases; bases with no gene match: 11. Looked up from germline, CDR1 is SGDLS and CDR2 is YYNGEE. The CDR3 spans 14 residues. Here the CDR3 DNA reads TGTGCCAGCAGCGTAGACGGGACAGGTACGCTATCCACCTTC. Translated: CASSVDGTGTLSTF.

The chain has TRBV9 and TRBJ1-3, with a tentative D call TRBD1 (6 bases). Germline CDR1 and CDR2: SGDLS and YYNGEE. Trimming pared 4 bases from V and 4 bases from J, leaving 21 bases between. The CDR3 extends over 17 amino acids. For the CDR3, the DNA is TGTGCCAGCAGCCCCCCCGGCGGGGGGCGGTCGGGAAACACCATATATTTT. As protein: CASSPPGGGRSGNTIYF.

The chain is built from TRBV11-2 and TRBJ2-1, with TRBD1 matching over 8 bases. With V trimmed by 5 bases and J by 7 bases, 1 base remained unmatched. Per the germline V gene, CDR1 is SGHAT and CDR2 is FQNNGV. The CDR3 consists of 12 residues. In nucleotides, the CDR3 is TGTGCCAGCAGCCGGACAGGGAATGAGCAGTTCTTC. It translates to CASSRTGNEQFF.

The chain carries TRBV9 and TRBJ1-6; D ambiguous. Trimming shortened V by 2 bases and J by 8 bases, and 8 bases separated the two germline ends. Germline V gene data show CDR1 as SGDLS and CDR2 as YYNGEE. This CDR3 has 13 amino acids. CDR3 nucleotide sequence: TGTGCCAGCAGCGTTCTCGGGGATTCACCCCTCCACTTT. This codes for CASSVLGDSPLHF.

This clone occurred a few times. The rearrangement joins TRBV19 to TRBJ1-2, with D tentatively TRBD1 (6 bases). Trimming left V 3 bases short and J 4 bases short, with 15 bases between. Germline-derived CDR1 and CDR2 are LNHDA and SQIVND (reference sequence). This CDR3 is built from 15 residues. DNA of the CDR3: TGTGCCAGTAGTATGGCAAGTGGACAGACCTATGGCTACACCTTC. Protein product: CASSMASGQTYGYTF.

This clone was counted once. The rearrangement links TRBV10-3 to TRBJ1-1, with 9 bases matching TRBD1. Germline V gives CDR1 ENHRY, CDR2 SYGVKD. After removal of 4 bases from V and 3 bases from J, the junction contained 15 bases not matched to a gene. The CDR3 loop spans 18 amino acids. The DNA for the CDR3 is TGTGCCATCAGTGCCTCCGTACAGGGGGCGAAAGTCTACACTGAAGCTTTCTTT. Its protein is CAISASVQGAKVYTEAFF.

The V call is TRBV5-4, the J call TRBJ1-2; 12 nucleotides line up with TRBD1. With V trimmed by 4 bases and J by 8 bases, 6 bases remained unmatched. In germline, CDR1 is SGHNT, CDR2 YYREEE (reference sequence). The CDR3 covers 14 residues. CDR3 amino acids: CASSRGQGARGYTF. Here the CDR3 DNA reads TGTGCCAGCAGCCGGGGACAGGGGGCGCGAGGCTACACCTTC.

The V call is TRBV2, the J call TRBJ1-2, with D possibly being TRBD1 (6 bases). CDR1 SNHLY and CDR2 FYNNEI come from the germline V gene. Trimming stripped 5 bases from V and 8 bases from J, with 12 bases between. The CDR3 is 12 amino acids. This CDR3 is CASSSGHRGYTF. DNA of the CDR3: TGTGCCAGCAGTTCGGGACATAGAGGCTACACCTTC. The whole variable domain, filled in from reference TRBV2 and TRBJ1-2, reads EPEVTQTPSHQVTQMGQEVILRCVPISNHLYFYWYRQILGQKVEFLVSFYNNEISEKSEIFDDQFSVERPDGSNFTLKIRSTKLEDSAMYFCASSSGHRGYTFGSGTRLTVV.

This chain connects TRBV2 to TRBJ1-1, with TRBD1 as a possible D gene (5 bases). The germline V gene has CDR1 SNHLY and CDR2 FYNNEI. The CDR3 has 13 amino acids. V shed 8 bases and J shed 6 bases, with 16 bases lying between them. The CDR3 loop reads CASVLRGVSEAFF. The CDR3 nucleotides are TGTGCCAGCGTTCTGCGGGGGGTTTCTGAAGCTTTCTTT.